One sample yielded the 19 T cell receptor beta chains listed below, sequenced in a study of early T cells in non-severe SARS-CoV-2 infection. TCRdb reprocessed the 5' RACE reads with MiXCR, giving one entry per CDR3 protein. The data show some 50,000 distinct CDR3 sequences, around a tenth seen once. The sample comprised whole blood. These receptors all come from an adult who was a healthcare worker with PCR-confirmed SARS-CoV-2 infection or an uninfected control (not recorded which).

This clonotype was counted many times. CDR3 sequence (DNA): TGCAGTGCTAGAGATCATAACAGTACCTACGAGCAGTACTTC. This encodes CSARDHNSTYEQYF. J is TRBJ2-7 and V is TRBV20-1, with no clear D. Per germline, CDR1 DFQATT and CDR2 SNEGSKA (reference sequence). Trimming left V 0 bases short and J 2 bases short, with 11 bases between. The length of the CDR3 is 14 residues.

This clonotype was seen ten or more times. The V call is TRBV11-2, the J call TRBJ1-2; a weak D match, TRBD1 (5 bases). This CDR3 has 14 amino acids. Looked up from germline, CDR1 is SGHAT and CDR2 is FQNNGV. V lost 5 bases and J 2 bases, leaving 12 bases between the germline ends. CDR3 nucleotides: TGTGCCAGCAGCCTGACCAGGGACAACTATGGCTACACCTTC. It encodes CASSLTRDNYGYTF.

There are many counts of this clonotype. This chain's CDR3 is CATMGGQVTEAFF. Written as DNA, the CDR3 is TGTGCCACCATGGGGGGGCAGGTCACTGAAGCTTTCTTT. The chain carries TRBV18 and TRBJ1-1, with D possibly being TRBD1 (6 bases). CDR1 and CDR2 from the germline V gene are KGHSH and LQKENI. The CDR3 sequence is 13 residues long. Trimming stripped 10 bases from V and 4 bases from J, with 16 bases between.

In regard to this clonotype: With a much larger clone just one base away, this may be a read error. V is TRBV11-2 and J is TRBJ2-7, with TRBD2 matching over 7 bases. Germline V gives CDR1 SGHAT, CDR2 FQNNGV. The CDR3 has 14 residues. V gave up 1 base and J gave up 13 bases; unmatched junction bases: 13. DNA for the CDR3: TGTGCCAGCAGCTTAGCCGGACGGGGGAGGGGACCTTACTTC. Protein product: CASSLAGRGRGPYF. The full variable domain, rest sourced from reference TRBV11-2 and TRBJ2-7, is EAGVAQSPRYKIIEKRQSVAFWCNPISGHATLYWYQQILGQGPKLLIQFQNNGVVDDSQLPKDRFSAERLKGVDSTLKIQPAKLEDSAVYLCASSLAGRGRGPYFGPGTRLTVT.

The sample holds many counts of this clonotype. This rearrangement joins TRBV5-6 to TRBJ1-3; unclear D gene. The germline CDR1 and CDR2 sequences are SGHDT and YYEEEE. This CDR3 region has 14 residues. V lost 0 bases and J lost 5, with 9 bases in between. Here the CDR3 reads CASSLEDRRNTIYF. The CDR3 DNA reads as TGTGCCAGCAGCTTGGAGGATAGGAGAAACACCATATATTTT.

This clonotype was seen at least ten times. This rearrangement joins TRBV7-9 to TRBJ1-1; no clear D gene. This CDR3 is built from 14 residues. V was cut by 1 base and J by 1 base, with 7 bases left in between. The germline V gene has CDR1 SEHNR and CDR2 FQNEAQ (reference sequence). In nucleotides, the CDR3 is TGTGCCAGCAGCTTAGGCCTCGGGAACACTGAAGCTTTCTTT. Its translation is CASSLGLGNTEAFF.

This clonotype showed up just a few times. V gene TRBV7-8 combines with J gene TRBJ1-2, with D perhaps matching TRBD1 (5 bases). Trimming shortened V by 2 bases and J by 0 bases, and 19 bases separated the two germline ends. The CDR3 has 18 residues. CDR1 and CDR2 from the germline V gene are SGHVS and FQNEAQ. CDR3 amino acids: CASSLIGQTQLANYGYTF. The DNA for the CDR3 is TGTGCCAGCAGCTTAATAGGACAAACCCAACTAGCTAACTATGGCTACACCTTC.

Notes on this clonotype: This sequence may be a read error, since a much larger clone differs from it by one base. The chain uses TRBV30 and TRBJ2-7, with TRBD2 matching 8 bases. The V gene's germline CDR1 is GTSNPN and CDR2 SVGIG (reference sequence). The CDR3 length is 15 residues. CDR3 coding DNA: TGTGCCTGGTGTGTTGGGAGCGGGAGTAACTACGAGCAGTACTTC. Amino acids: CAWCVGSGSNYEQYF.

This clonotype was counted ten times or more. The chain couples TRBV21-1 to TRBJ1-1. TRBV21-1 is labeled a pseudogene. The CDR3 is 13 amino acids. CDR3 nucleotide sequence: TGTGCCAGCAGCAAATCTAGGAACACTGAAGCTTTCTTT. It specifies CASSKSRNTEAFF.

The V gene is TRBV5-1, the J gene TRBJ2-1, with D possibly matching TRBD1 (5 bases). V lost 4 bases, J lost 1 base, and 12 bases lay in between. The CDR3 loop spans 15 amino acids. Germline CDR1 SGHRS, CDR2 YFSETQ. CDR3 sequence reads: CASSQGQISYNEQFF. In DNA, the CDR3 is TGCGCCAGCAGCCAAGGACAAATTTCCTACAATGAGCAGTTCTTC.

The sample holds many counts of this clonotype. The chain has TRBV11-2 and TRBJ2-3; D ambiguous. Germline assignment: CDR1 SGHAT and CDR2 FQNNGV. The V end was cut by 5 bases, the J end by 2 bases, with 14 bases between. The CDR3 is 15 amino acids. Written as DNA, the CDR3 is TGTGCCAGCAGCCAGGAACTGTCCGACACAGATACGCAGTATTTT. This codes for CASSQELSDTDTQYF.

This clonotype was picked up many times. This chain links TRBV6-1 with TRBJ2-5, with TRBD2 as a possible D gene (6 bases). The CDR3 extends over 16 amino acids. The germline V gene encodes CDR1 MNHNS and CDR2 SASEGT. Trimming took 4 bases from V and 0 from J, leaving 15 bases between them. DNA of the CDR3: TGTGCCAGCAGTGGCCCCTTAGCGGTATACCAAGAGACCCAGTACTTC. Encoded protein: CASSGPLAVYQETQYF.

This clonotype showed up many times. The chain couples TRBV11-2 to TRBJ1-6; D is undetermined. V lost 5 bases to trimming and J lost 8 bases, with 4 bases between them. Germline V lookup: CDR1 SGHAT, CDR2 FQNNGV. This CDR3 comprises 11 residues. The DNA of the CDR3 is TGTGCCAGCAGCCGTGATTCACCCCTCCACTTT. This translates into CASSRDSPLHF.

About this clonotype itself: This may be a read error: a much more frequent sequence differs by one nucleotide. The rearrangement uses TRBV3-1 and TRBJ2-3, with 11 bases identical to TRBD1. The CDR3 totals 16 residues. CDR1 and CDR2 from the germline V gene are LGHDT and YNNKEL (reference sequence). The CDR3 DNA follows: TGTGCCAACAGCCCTGCGGGACAGGGGGAAGAAGATACGCAGTATTTT. Protein product: CANSPAGQGEEDTQYF.

This clonotype was counted many times. The chain joins TRBV19 to TRBJ1-1; TRBD1 might be the D (5 bases). The germline CDR1 and CDR2 sequences are LNHDA and SQIVND (reference sequence). Between the trimmed V and J ends, which lost 4 bases and 3 bases, there was a span of 15 bases. This CDR3 comprises 15 residues. This CDR3 is CASSNSPGSHTEAFF. CDR3 sequence (DNA): TGTGCCAGTAGTAATTCTCCAGGGTCTCACACTGAAGCTTTCTTT.

The V gene is TRBV6-5, the J gene TRBJ2-3; 14 positions agree with TRBD2. Germline values: CDR1 MNHEY, CDR2 SVGAGI. With V trimmed by 8 bases and J by 5 bases, 9 bases remained unmatched. The CDR3 contains 16 residues. CDR3 nucleotides: TGTGCCAGCTCCCTAGGAGGACTAGCGGGAGGAGATACGCAGTATTTT. It is translated as CASSLGGLAGGDTQYF.

This clonotype has ten or more counts. The chain has TRBV29-1 and TRBJ2-1; the match to TRBD1 covers 7 bases. Germline values: CDR1 SQVTM, CDR2 ANQGSEA. Trimming took 6 bases from V and 4 from J; bases not matched to a gene: 6. The CDR3 contains 13 residues. Here the CDR3 DNA reads TGCAGCGTCCCAGCAGGGGGATACAATGAGCAGTTCTTC. It specifies CSVPAGGYNEQFF.

V usage is TRBV19 and J usage is TRBJ1-4; perhaps TRBD1 as D (5 bases). Germline V gene sequence: CDR1 LNHDA, CDR2 SQIVND (reference sequence). This CDR3 has 15 amino acids. V lost 3 bases and J 0 bases, leaving 8 bases between the germline ends. In DNA, the CDR3 is TGTGCCAGTAGTATGGGGGACGCAACTAATGAAAAACTGTTTTTT. This sequence encodes CASSMGDATNEKLFF.

This clonotype was detected ten times or more. The chain uses TRBV7-9 and TRBJ1-2, with 7 nucleotides matching TRBD1. Germline assignment: CDR1 SEHNR and CDR2 FQNEAQ (reference sequence). V shed 1 base and J 3 bases; nucleotides not matched to a gene: 8. The CDR3 contains 16 residues. The CDR3 DNA reads TGTGCCAGCAGCTTAGGCTCGGCAGGGGGTTACTATGGCTACACCTTC. Amino acid sequence: CASSLGSAGGYYGYTF.